The 4 T cell receptor beta chains in this list originate from one sample, sequenced in a study of blood T cells in healthy people across ages (dated by TCRdb to between 2015 and 2016). Library preparation used 5' RACE. The run used an Illumina HiSeq 2500. A second PCR of roughly 7 to 12 cycles was performed with a sample-barcoded 5' primer and a J-beta primer mix. TCRdb reanalyzed the raw reads on its own, using fastp at Q25 for trimming and MiXCR for clone calling, and kept in-frame beta chains. Each CDR3 protein gets just one entry, which takes the most common genes and DNA from the rows behind it. The sample table contains roughly 900,000 distinct CDR3 sequences; only one count was recorded for 29% of them. 15% to 20% of the sample is in the top ten clones. The sequenced material came from blood. The receptors here all came from a woman of 80 years or more in good health.

This clonotype was observed a few times. The J gene is TRBJ2-2, the V gene TRBV12-3 or TRBV12-4, with 8 bases lining up with TRBD2. Germline trimming cut 6 bases from V and 7 bases from J; bases unmatched to any gene: 4. The CDR3 covers 13 residues. CDR3 coding DNA: TGTGCCAGCAGCTCACGGGGGGGCGGGGAGCTGTTTTTT. Protein product: CASSSRGGGELFF.

There are many counts of this clonotype. The V and J genes are TRBV30 and TRBJ2-3; D gene unclear. The germline V and J ends were trimmed by 3 bases and 3 bases, with 7 bases remaining between them. Germline V lookup: CDR1 GTSNPN, CDR2 SVGIG (reference sequence). The CDR3 has 12 amino acids. The CDR3 DNA reads as TGTGCCTGGAGAATTTGGACAGATACGCAGTATTTT. This sequence encodes CAWRIWTDTQYF.

V gene TRBV11-2 combines with J gene TRBJ1-2, with a possible D match to TRBD1 (5 bases). Germline V gene data show CDR1 as SGHAT and CDR2 as FQNNGV. The length of the CDR3 is 15 residues. The V gene lost 4 bases and the J gene lost 8 bases, with 20 bases spanning the gap. DNA for the CDR3: TGTGCCAGCAGCTCGTTAGCGGGAGGGGACGACGGCTACACCTTC. This encodes CASSSLAGGDDGYTF.

The sample holds many counts of this clonotype. The rearrangement links TRBV12-3 or TRBV12-4 to TRBJ1-6, with a weak D call TRBD1 (6 bases). The length of the CDR3 is 12 residues. The V and J ends lost 6 bases and 9 bases respectively, with 9 bases between them. The CDR3 is CASRSDSSPLHF. CDR3 nucleotide sequence: TGTGCCAGCAGGTCGGACAGTTCACCCCTCCACTTT.